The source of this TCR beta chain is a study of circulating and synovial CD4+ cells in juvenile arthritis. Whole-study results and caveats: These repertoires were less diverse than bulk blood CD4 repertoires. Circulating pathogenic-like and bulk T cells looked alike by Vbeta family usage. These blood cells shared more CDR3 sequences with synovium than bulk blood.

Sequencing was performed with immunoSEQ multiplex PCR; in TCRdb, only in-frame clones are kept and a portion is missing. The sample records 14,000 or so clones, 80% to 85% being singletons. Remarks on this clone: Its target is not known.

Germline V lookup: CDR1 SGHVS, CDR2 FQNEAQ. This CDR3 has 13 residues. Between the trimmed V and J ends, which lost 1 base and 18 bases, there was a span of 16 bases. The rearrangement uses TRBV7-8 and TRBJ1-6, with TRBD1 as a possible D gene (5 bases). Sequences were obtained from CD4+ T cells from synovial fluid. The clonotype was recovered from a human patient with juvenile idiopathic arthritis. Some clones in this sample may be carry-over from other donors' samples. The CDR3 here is CASSLDDRAGHHF. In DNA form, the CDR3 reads TGTGCCAGCAGCTTAGACGACCGGGCAGGGCACCACTTT.